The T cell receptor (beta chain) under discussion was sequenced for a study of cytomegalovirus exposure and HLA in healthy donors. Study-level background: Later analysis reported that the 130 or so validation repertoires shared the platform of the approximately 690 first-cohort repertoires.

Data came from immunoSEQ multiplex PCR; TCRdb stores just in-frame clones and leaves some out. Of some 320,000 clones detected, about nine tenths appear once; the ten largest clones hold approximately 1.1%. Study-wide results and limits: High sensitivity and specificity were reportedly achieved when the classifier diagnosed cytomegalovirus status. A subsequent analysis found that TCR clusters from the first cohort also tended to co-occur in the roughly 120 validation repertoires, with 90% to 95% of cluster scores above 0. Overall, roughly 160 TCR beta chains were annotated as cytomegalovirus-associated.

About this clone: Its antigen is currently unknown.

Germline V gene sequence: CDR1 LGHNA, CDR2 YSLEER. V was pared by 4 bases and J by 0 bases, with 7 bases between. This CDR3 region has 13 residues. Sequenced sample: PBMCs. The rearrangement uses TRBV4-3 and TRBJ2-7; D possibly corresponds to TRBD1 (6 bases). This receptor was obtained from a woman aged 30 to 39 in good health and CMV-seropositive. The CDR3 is CASSPDSSYEQYF. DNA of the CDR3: TGCGCCAGCAGCCCGGACAGCTCCTACGAGCAGTACTTC.